This T cell receptor (beta chain) was recovered during a study of shared clonotypes between healthy human individuals. Findings and caveats of the study: Unshared clonotypes carried lower generation probabilities than those common to all four donors.

Trimming pared 3 bases from V and 6 bases from J, leaving 7 bases between. Germline V gene sequence: CDR1 SGDLS, CDR2 YYNGEE. This CDR3 contains 11 residues. This table comes from immunoSEQ multiplex PCR, and its TCRdb copy is limited to in-frame clones, with some not included. Of some 2 million clones listed, 90% to 95% are singletons. This clone was observed a handful of times. What it binds is unknown. V and J are TRBV9 and TRBJ2-7; D is uncertain. The clonotype was recovered from a man aged 18 to 30 in good health. The sample consisted of naive CD4+ T cells sorted from blood. Subset described: CD45RA+ positively selected. CDR3: CASSAGSEQYF. DNA for the CDR3: TGTGCCAGCAGCGCGGGTAGCGAGCAGTACTTC. The whole variable domain, remainder taken from reference TRBV9 and TRBJ2-7, is DSGVTQTPKHLITATGQRVTLRCSPRSGDLSVYWYQQSLDQGLQFLIQYYNGEERAKGNILERFSAQQFPDLHSELNLSSLELGDSALYFCASSAGSEQYFGPGTRLTVT.